The next 30 T cell receptor beta chains were all read from a single sample in a study of shared clonotypes between healthy human individuals. Clones were read by immunoSEQ multiplex PCR, and TCRdb kept only the in-frame ones, dropping some. The sample lists about 2.4 million clones, 90% to 95% occurring once. The material sequenced was naive CD4+ T cells from PBMCs. The subset: CD45RA+ positively selected. All receptors derive from a man aged 18 to 35 in good health. Some clones in this sample may be carry-over from other donors' samples.

This chain links TRBV5-6 with TRBJ2-5; TRBD1 is a possible D gene (6 bases). Between the trimmed V and J ends, which lost 4 bases and 1 base, there was a span of 11 bases. The germline V gene has CDR1 SGHDT and CDR2 YYEEEE. The CDR3 is 14 residues long. Written as DNA, the CDR3 is TGTGCCAGCAGCCCCACAGGGATCCAAGAGACCCAGTACTTC. Translation gives CASSPTGIQETQYF.

The J gene is TRBJ2-3, the V gene TRBV7-9, with 7 bases that match TRBD2. The CDR3 has 16 residues. The V and J ends lost 4 bases and 4 bases, in that order; junction bases with no gene match: 11. From germline, CDR1 is SEHNR and CDR2 FQNEAQ (reference sequence). The CDR3 protein is CASSSRRAGRSDTQYF. As DNA, the CDR3 is TGTGCCAGCAGCTCTAGGAGAGCGGGACGTTCAGATACGCAGTATTTT.

This chain connects TRBV5-1 to TRBJ2-5; no definite D call. CDR1 is SGHRS, CDR2 YFSETQ, per germline. The V end lost 2 bases, the J end lost 4 bases, and 18 bases lay between the germline ends. The CDR3 length is 16 residues. As DNA, the CDR3 is TGCGCCAGCAGCTTAAATCCCGGCAGATCGGGAGAGACCCAGTACTTC. Its translation is CASSLNPGRSGETQYF.

The V call is TRBV18, the J call TRBJ2-7; D possibly corresponds to TRBD2 (5 bases). This CDR3 comprises 13 residues. Trimming cost V 5 bases and J 7 bases, with 15 bases left between them. The germline V gene has CDR1 KGHSH and CDR2 LQKENI. CDR3 residues: CASSLASWEEQYF. DNA for the CDR3: TGTGCCAGCTCATTAGCATCCTGGGAGGAGCAGTACTTC.

The chain carries TRBV28 and TRBJ1-1; 8 nucleotides match TRBD1. V lost 8 bases to trimming and J lost 3 bases; unmatched junction nucleotides: 8. Per germline, CDR1 MDHEN and CDR2 SYDVKM. This CDR3 comprises 14 residues. DNA of the CDR3: TGTGCCAGCGGAGAACAGGGGGTTGACACTGAAGCTTTCTTT. The encoded protein is CASGEQGVDTEAFF.

The chain employs TRBV7-9 and TRBJ2-3, with D tentatively TRBD2 (5 bases). The length of the CDR3 is 16 residues. The ends were cut back, 2 bases at V and 2 bases at J, with 14 bases in the middle. Germline V gene lookup returns CDR1 SEHNR and CDR2 FQNEAQ (reference sequence). This CDR3 reads CASSLMTTRVTDTQYF. DNA for the CDR3: TGTGCCAGCAGCTTAATGACTACCAGAGTCACAGATACGCAGTATTTT.

The chain uses TRBV19 and TRBJ1-4; D gene unclear. Trimming took off 6 bases at V and 1 base at J, with 12 bases between the two ends. The CDR3 consists of 15 residues. CDR1 and CDR2 (germline): LNHDA, SQIVND (reference sequence). CDR3 sequence reads: CASSRAPETNEKLFF. CDR3 DNA: TGTGCCAGTAGCCGGGCCCCCGAAACTAATGAAAAACTGTTTTTT.

This clone was recorded only once. The chain combines TRBV4-2 with TRBJ2-2; the match to TRBD2 covers 9 bases. V shed 0 bases and J 7 bases; nucleotides not matched to a gene: 9. The CDR3 runs 17 residues. The germline gives CDR1 LGHNA, CDR2 YNFKEQ. The CDR3 bases are TGTGCCAGCAGCCAAGATCTTCTGCTAGCGGGAAGCGGGGAGCTGTTTTTT. Translating it yields CASSQDLLLAGSGELFF.

The J gene is TRBJ2-7, the V gene TRBV6-1; tentative D call: TRBD1 (5 bases). This CDR3 has 16 residues. CDR1 and CDR2 (germline): MNHNS, SASEGT. Trimming took 0 bases from V and 0 from J, leaving 12 bases between them. CDR3 sequence (DNA): TGTGCCAGCAGTGAAGCCAGTACAGGAAACTCCTACGAGCAGTACTTC. Protein product: CASSEASTGNSYEQYF.

The rearrangement joins TRBV6-1 to TRBJ2-1; either TRBD1 or TRBD2 may supply D (6 bases each). With 4 bases removed from V and 4 bases from J, the gap between germline ends came to 11 bases. There are 14 residues in the CDR3. Germline V gene sequence: CDR1 MNHNS, CDR2 SASEGT. Written as DNA, the CDR3 is TGTGCCAGCAGTGGGGGGGCTTCGTACAATGAGCAGTTCTTC. Encoded protein: CASSGGASYNEQFF.

The V gene is TRBV7-3, the J gene TRBJ2-5, with D perhaps TRBD1 (6 bases). The CDR3 length is 13 residues. Germline loops: CDR1 SGHTA, CDR2 FQGTGA. Trimming left V 6 bases short and J 5 bases short, with 13 bases between. Here the CDR3 reads CASRASTGETQYF. CDR3 coding DNA: TGTGCCAGCAGAGCATCCACAGGGGAGACCCAGTACTTC.

Only a few counts were recorded for this clone. The V call is TRBV28, the J call TRBJ1-1; D is possibly TRBD1 (6 bases). Trimming left V 10 bases short and J 5 bases short, with 17 bases between. In germline, CDR1 is MDHEN, CDR2 SYDVKM. The CDR3 has 13 residues. CDR3 bases: TGTGCCATCCAAACGGGGGCGAGAACTGAAGCTTTCTTT. It translates to CAIQTGARTEAFF.

This chain uses TRBV18 with TRBJ1-3; D unclear. The V gene's germline CDR1 is KGHSH and CDR2 LQKENI. CDR3 length: 14 amino acids. Trimming removed 3 bases from V and 3 bases from J, with 9 bases in between. The CDR3 DNA reads as TGTGCCAGCTCACCGCAACCGAATGGAAACACCATATATTTT. As protein: CASSPQPNGNTIYF.

The chain carries TRBV27 and TRBJ1-1; no clear D gene. Deletions cut 1 base from V and 4 bases from J, with 13 bases between. This CDR3 spans 15 amino acids. Germline V gene data show CDR1 as MNHEY and CDR2 as SMNVEV (reference sequence). CDR3 sequence: CASSLLARWGTEAFF. The CDR3 coding sequence is TGTGCCAGCAGTTTATTGGCCAGGTGGGGCACTGAAGCTTTCTTT.

This clone appeared a single time. The gene calls are TRBV28 and TRBJ1-3; D is undetermined. This CDR3 has 17 amino acids. The V end lost 5 bases, the J end lost 1 base, and 18 bases lay between the germline ends. Germline assignment: CDR1 MDHEN and CDR2 SYDVKM. The CDR3 region is CASSRPDGVFSGNTIYF. The CDR3, as DNA: TGTGCCAGCAGTCGACCCGATGGGGTTTTTTCTGGAAACACCATATATTTT.

The V call is TRBV9, the J call TRBJ2-2; a weak D match, TRBD1 (6 bases). CDR1 is SGDLS, CDR2 YYNGEE, per germline. V was clipped by 0 bases and J by 2 bases, with 8 bases between them. The CDR3 covers 15 residues. The CDR3 DNA sequence: TGTGCCAGCAGCGTAGTCAGGGGTAACACCGGGGAGCTGTTTTTT. Amino acid sequence: CASSVVRGNTGELFF.

The chain has TRBV20-1 and TRBJ2-5; no clear D gene. Trimming took 1 base from V and 5 from J, leaving 5 bases between them. The CDR3 sequence is 11 residues long. CDR1 DFQATT and CDR2 SNEGSKA come from the germline V gene (reference sequence). Here the CDR3 reads CSARVYETQYF. Here the CDR3 DNA reads TGCAGTGCTAGAGTATATGAGACCCAGTACTTC.

This chain connects TRBV5-4 to TRBJ2-7; tentative D call: TRBD1 (7 bases). Per the germline V gene, CDR1 is SGHNT and CDR2 is YYREEE (reference sequence). Trimming stripped 0 bases from V and 2 bases from J, with 12 bases between. This CDR3 has 15 amino acids. CDR3 nucleotides: TGTGCCAGCAGCTTGGCACCAGGGGGGACCTACGAGCAGTACTTC. Translating gives CASSLAPGGTYEQYF.

The rearrangement joins TRBV7-2 to TRBJ1-2, with 7 bases identical to TRBD1. CDR1 SGHTA and CDR2 FQGNSA come from the germline V gene. The J segment lost 4 bases and the V segment lost 5 bases, leaving 4 bases of the junction unmatched. The CDR3 sequence is 13 residues long. The chain's CDR3 is CASSEGAGYGYTF. DNA of the CDR3: TGTGCCAGCAGCGAGGGGGCTGGCTATGGCTACACCTTC.

To note about this clone: The same CDR3 is also encoded by other DNA sequences in this sample. The V call is TRBV7-3, the J call TRBJ1-2; 11 bases agree with TRBD1. J gave up 6 bases and V 2 bases, and 2 bases lay outside the gene matches. Germline V gene lookup returns CDR1 SGHTA and CDR2 FQGTGA. This CDR3 spans 14 amino acids. The CDR3 protein is CASSLSGQGDGYTF. DNA of the CDR3: TGTGCCAGCAGCTTATCGGGACAGGGGGATGGCTACACCTTC. Full variable domain (missing parts from reference TRBV7-3 and TRBJ1-2): GAGVSQTPSNKVTEKGKYVELRCDPISGHTALYWYRQSLGQGPEFLIYFQGTGAADDSGLPNDRFFAVRPEGSVSTLKIQRTERGDSAVYLCASSLSGQGDGYTFGSGTRLTVV.

This clone occurred once. V gene TRBV5-6 combines with J gene TRBJ2-7; D is unclear. CDR1 is SGHDT, CDR2 YYEEEE, per germline. Trimming left V 3 bases short and J 0 bases short, with 10 bases between. This CDR3 contains 14 residues. The CDR3 protein is CASSSLPASYEQYF. The CDR3 coding sequence is TGTGCCAGCAGCTCGCTCCCAGCCTCCTACGAGCAGTACTTC. Combining the CDR3 with reference TRBV5-6 and TRBJ2-7 gives the whole variable domain DAGVTQSPTHLIKTRGQQVTLRCSPKSGHDTVSWYQQALGQGPQFIFQYYEEEERQRGNFPDRFSGHQFPNYSSELNVNALLLGDSALYLCASSSLPASYEQYFGPGTRLTVT.

Notes on this clone: Relative to the germline gene, one junction end is altered; a read error may explain this. The chain is built from TRBV6-1 and TRBJ2-3, with 14 bases aligning to TRBD2. The CDR3 totals 16 residues. CDR1 is MNHNS and CDR2 is SASEGT in the germline V gene. The CDR3 loop is CACSVGLAGGADTRYF. Here the CDR3 DNA reads TGTGCCTGCAGTGTAGGACTAGCGGGAGGCGCAGATACGCGGTATTTT.

The chain links TRBV28 to TRBJ1-2; the D gene is possibly TRBD1 (5 bases). Germline V gene sequence: CDR1 MDHEN, CDR2 SYDVKM. V lost 7 bases, J lost 8 bases, and 23 bases lay in between. The CDR3 is 15 residues long. CDR3 sequence reads: CASTDGGGRQYGYTF. The CDR3 DNA is TGTGCCAGCACGGACGGGGGGGGTCGGCAATACGGCTACACCTTC.

This chain connects TRBV6-4 to TRBJ1-1; D gene uncertain. Trimming removed 11 bases at V and 6 bases at J, with 28 bases between. The CDR3 contains 16 residues. The germline V gene has CDR1 MRHNA and CDR2 SNTAGT. The CDR3 DNA follows: TGTGCCCCCAGTAGGATGGGAATCTCCGAAAGGCCTGAAGCTTTCTTT. It encodes CAPSRMGISERPEAFF.

The chain combines TRBV4-1 with TRBJ2-3; D might be TRBD1 (5 bases). The V end lost 4 bases, the J end lost 2 bases, and 13 bases lay between the germline ends. Germline V gene data show CDR1 as MGHRA and CDR2 as YSYEKL. The CDR3 runs 15 residues. CDR3 in amino acids: CASSRSDMDTDTQYF. CDR3 DNA: TGCGCCAGCAGCCGTTCGGACATGGACACAGATACGCAGTATTTT.

The chain couples TRBV29-1 to TRBJ2-7; D remains unclear. The CDR3 is 13 residues long. CDR1 and CDR2 (germline): SQVTM, ANQGSEA. Trimming removed 4 bases from V and 2 bases from J, with 12 bases in between. As DNA, the CDR3 is TGCAGCGTTGTAGAGCCGCGGACCTACGAGCAGTACTTC. Translating gives CSVVEPRTYEQYF.

V usage is TRBV29-1 and J usage is TRBJ1-2; TRBD1 matches at 8 bases. J lost 13 bases, V lost 0 bases, and 13 bases had no gene match. The CDR3 covers 14 residues. The V gene's germline CDR1 is SQVTM and CDR2 ANQGSEA. The CDR3 DNA is TGCAGCGTTGAAGATCTGGCAGGGGGCTACCTGGGCACCTTC. Translating gives CSVEDLAGGYLGTF.

The rearrangement joins TRBV7-2 to TRBJ2-7, with 9 positions matching TRBD2. The CDR3 extends over 15 amino acids. CDR1 is SGHTA, CDR2 FQGNSA, per germline. J gave up 3 bases and V 5 bases, and 8 bases lay outside the gene matches. This CDR3 is CASSQAGTSSYEQYF. DNA of the CDR3: TGTGCCAGCAGCCAGGCCGGGACTAGCAGCTACGAGCAGTACTTC. The full variable domain, in which reference TRBV7-2 and TRBJ2-7 provide the parts outside the CDR3, is GAGVSQSPSNKVTEKGKDVELRCDPISGHTALYWYRQSLGQGLEFLIYFQGNSAPDKSGLPSDRFSAERTGGSVSTLTIQRTQQEDSAVYLCASSQAGTSSYEQYFGPGTRLTVT.

The J gene is TRBJ2-7, the V gene TRBV2; possibly TRBD1 or TRBD2 for D (6 bases each). Trimming left V 9 bases short and J 5 bases short, with 26 bases between. Germline V gene data show CDR1 as SNHLY and CDR2 as FYNNEI. The CDR3 is made up of 16 amino acids. The CDR3 protein is CASNLGKGGSVDEQYF. The CDR3 DNA reads as TGTGCCAGTAACCTCGGTAAGGGGGGATCGGTAGACGAGCAGTACTTC.

This rearrangement joins TRBV6-4 to TRBJ2-5, with TRBD1 matching 10 bases. The J call could be wrong; TRBJ2-7 is a better fit for the DNA end. The CDR3 is 17 amino acids. CDR1 MRHNA and CDR2 SNTAGT come from the germline V gene. The CDR3 coding sequence is TGTGCCAGCAGCACCGGGACAGGGGCCCTGAGCTCCTACGAGCAGTACTTC. Its protein product is CASSTGTGALSSYEQYF.